Given below is one T cell receptor beta chain in context. The antigen is unknown. Using a J-beta primer mix together with a sample-barcoded 5' primer, a second PCR was run for about 6 to 12 cycles. MiXCR, run by TCRdb on the 5' RACE reads, gives a single entry per CDR3 protein. The sample yields some 1.7 million distinct CDR3 sequences, 28% seen once. This entry belongs to a study of blood T cells in healthy people across ages. CDR3 length equals 17 residues. V gave up 1 base and J gave up 2 bases; unmatched junction bases: 3. The germline CDR1 and CDR2 sequences are LGHDT and YNNKEL (reference sequence). Overall study findings and caveats: Nothing was known about donor CMV status, and this possibly confounded expanded clonotype changes.

The sequence derives from a woman between 25 and 40 years old in good health. The chain has TRBV3-1 and TRBJ2-1; 12 nucleotides line up with TRBD2. Sample: blood. CDR3: CASSQGRTSGTYNEQFF. CDR3 sequence (DNA): TGTGCCAGCAGCCAAGGTCGGACTAGCGGGACCTACAATGAGCAGTTCTTC.